A single sample is the source of the 12 T cell receptor beta chains below, sequenced in a study of T cell responses to AZD1222 COVID-19 vaccine (dated by TCRdb to the early 2020s). The library was generated by the immunoSEQ multiplex PCR assay. TCRdb limited this immuneACCESS table to in-frame rearrangements with V and J called. A share of clones is missing; checked studies link under half to unresolved V genes, and the rest is unexplained. This sample gives roughly 120,000 clones in total; 70% to 90% of them show up just once. About 1.6% of the sample is taken by the ten largest. According to the study, the label for this sample's time point signals: baseline before first vaccination. This specimen was peripheral blood, taken on day 0 of AZD1222 vaccination. These receptor sequences come from an adult in good health.

The rearrangement links TRBV6-5 to TRBJ2-1, with D uncertain. In germline, CDR1 is MNHEY, CDR2 SVGAGI. This CDR3 has 12 residues. The V and J ends lost 5 bases and 5 bases respectively, with 7 bases between them. CDR3 DNA sequence: TGTGCCAGCAGTCCGGACCACAATGAGCAGTTCTTC. The encoded protein is CASSPDHNEQFF.

V and J are TRBV6-5 and TRBJ1-1; D not resolved. CDR3 length: 13 amino acids. From germline, CDR1 is MNHEY and CDR2 SVGAGI. The ends were cut back, 7 bases at V and 6 bases at J, with 15 bases in the middle. The DNA of the CDR3 is TGTGCCAGCAATAGTAGGTACTCGTCTGAAGCTTTCTTT. Its protein product is CASNSRYSSEAFF.

The V call is TRBV30, the J call TRBJ1-5; D remains unclear. Trimming pared 5 bases from V and 4 bases from J, leaving 12 bases between. The CDR3 extends over 13 amino acids. Per germline, CDR1 GTSNPN and CDR2 SVGIG (reference sequence). CDR3 amino acids: CAWGESLNQPQHF. As DNA, the CDR3 is TGTGCCTGGGGGGAGTCCCTTAATCAGCCCCAGCATTTT.

The J gene is TRBJ2-1, the V gene TRBV7-2; D is possibly TRBD1 (7 bases). CDR1 is SGHTA and CDR2 is FQGNSA in the germline V gene. V shed 3 bases and J shed 6 bases, with 15 bases lying between them. This CDR3 is 15 amino acids long. DNA of the CDR3: TGTGCCAGCAGCTTTGGGTCCCAGGGGGGCAATGAGCAGTTCTTC. Translation gives CASSFGSQGGNEQFF.

The chain has TRBV5-1 and TRBJ1-5, with D hard to call. The germline V gene has CDR1 SGHRS and CDR2 YFSETQ. This CDR3 comprises 14 residues. With 3 bases removed from V and 2 bases from J, the gap between germline ends came to 9 bases. The CDR3 DNA follows: TGCGCCAGCAGCTCGGACGGGGGCAATCAGCCCCAGCATTTT. Translation: CASSSDGGNQPQHF.

V and J are TRBV9 and TRBJ1-2; no clear D gene. Per germline, CDR1 SGDLS and CDR2 YYNGEE. Trimming left V 0 bases short and J 6 bases short, with 6 bases between. This CDR3 comprises 12 residues. For the CDR3, the DNA is TGTGCCAGCAGCGTAGGGAGGGATGGCTACACCTTC. Its translation: CASSVGRDGYTF.

The chain combines TRBV6-5 with TRBJ2-1, with TRBD1 matching over 9 bases. V dropped 5 bases and J dropped 5; count of bases not matched to a gene: 7. Germline V gene lookup returns CDR1 MNHEY and CDR2 SVGAGI. The CDR3 is made up of 15 amino acids. CDR3 nucleotide sequence: TGTGCCAGCAGTACCTCACGGACAGGGGACAATGAGCAGTTCTTC. Protein: CASSTSRTGDNEQFF.

This clone occurred a few times. This chain joins TRBV11-2 and TRBJ2-7; tentatively, D is TRBD1 (5 bases). With 4 bases removed from V and 5 bases from J, the gap between germline ends came to 18 bases. The CDR3 totals 15 residues. CDR1 is SGHAT, CDR2 FQNNGV, per germline. The CDR3 DNA sequence: TGTGCCAGCAGCTCCCTTCGGTCAGGGCGAGACGAGCAGTACTTC. This encodes CASSSLRSGRDEQYF. Using reference TRBV11-2 and TRBJ2-7 for the parts outside the CDR3, the full variable domain is EAGVAQSPRYKIIEKRQSVAFWCNPISGHATLYWYQQILGQGPKLLIQFQNNGVVDDSQLPKDRFSAERLKGVDSTLKIQPAKLEDSAVYLCASSSLRSGRDEQYFGPGTRLTVT.

The gene calls are TRBV6-5 and TRBJ1-3; TRBD1 matches at 8 bases. With 5 bases clipped from V and 2 bases from J, the junction kept 5 bases outside the gene matches. The germline CDR1 and CDR2 sequences are MNHEY and SVGAGI. This CDR3 spans 15 amino acids. The CDR3 is CASSTGTGAGNTIYF. Written as DNA, the CDR3 is TGTGCCAGCAGTACCGGGACAGGAGCTGGAAACACCATATATTTT.

As to this clone: The same CDR3 is also encoded by other DNA sequences in this sample. The chain couples TRBV5-6 to TRBJ2-4; D gene unclear. CDR3 length: 12 amino acids. Germline CDR1 reads SGHDT; CDR2 reads YYEEEE. Trimming removed 0 bases from V and 7 bases from J, with 5 bases in between. The CDR3 loop reads CASSLDRNIQYF. In DNA, the CDR3 is TGTGCCAGCAGCTTGGACCGTAACATTCAGTACTTC.

The rearrangement uses TRBV7-3 and TRBJ2-5; TRBD1 or TRBD2 may be the D gene (6 bases each). Germline V gene lookup returns CDR1 SGHTA and CDR2 FQGTGA. The CDR3 contains 14 residues. V dropped 2 bases and J dropped 1 base, with 8 bases sitting between them. CDR3 residues: CASSLGGLQETQYF. The CDR3 DNA reads as TGTGCCAGCAGCTTAGGGGGGCTCCAAGAGACCCAGTACTTC.

This clone appeared once. The J gene is TRBJ2-2, the V gene TRBV15; a weak D match, TRBD1 (5 bases). The CDR3 has 15 residues. The V gene's germline CDR1 is LNHNV and CDR2 YYDKDF (reference sequence). Trimming pared 6 bases from V and 3 bases from J, leaving 14 bases between. CDR3 DNA: TGTGCCACCAGGCCCCAGGGCCGGGACACCGGGGAGCTGTTTTTT. Amino acid sequence: CATRPQGRDTGELFF. Full variable domain (remainder filled in from reference TRBV15 and TRBJ2-2): DAMVIQNPRYQVTQFGKPVTLSCSQTLNHNVMYWYQQKSSQAPKLLFHYYDKDFNNEADTPDNFQSRRPNTSFCFLDIRSPGLGDTAMYLCATRPQGRDTGELFFGEGSRLTVL.